The next 31 T cell receptor beta chains were all read from a single sample in a study of shared clonotypes between healthy human individuals (dated by TCRdb to the early 2020s). The method behind the library was the immunoSEQ multiplex PCR assay. Entries here come from immuneACCESS through TCRdb and include only in-frame sequences with V and J called. Some clones fail to appear in such tables; in the studies checked, an unresolved V gene covers under half of the shortfall, and the cause of the remainder is unknown. The sample includes about 1.5 million clones, with roughly 98% observed a single time. 0.4% to 0.55% of the sample goes to the ten largest clones. The material sequenced was naive CD4+ T cells sorted from blood. The cell subset or site label, as the study defines it: CD45RA+ positively selected. The receptors derive from a man aged 25-45 years in good health.

This clone came up once. The genes are TRBV5-1 and TRBJ2-5; possible D gene TRBD1, 5 bases. Between the trimmed V and J ends, which lost 0 bases and 8 bases, there was a span of 11 bases. The CDR3 covers 13 residues. Germline V CDR1 and CDR2: SGHRS, YFSETQ. The CDR3 DNA is TGCGCCAGCAGCTTGGAGGGGTTTGATACCCAGTACTTC. Protein: CASSLEGFDTQYF.

This rearrangement joins TRBV18 to TRBJ2-3; 9 bases align to TRBD2. Germline V gives CDR1 KGHSH, CDR2 LQKENI. The V gene end was trimmed by 1 base and the J gene end by 0 bases; junction bases not matched to a gene: 5. This CDR3 region has 17 residues. The CDR3 loop is CASSPLPSGTSTDTQYF. The CDR3 DNA is TGTGCCAGCTCACCACTGCCTAGCGGGACTAGCACAGATACGCAGTATTTT.

The chain has TRBV19 and TRBJ2-3, with a weak D call TRBD1 (6 bases). The CDR3 has 14 amino acids. V was pared by 4 bases and J by 2 bases, with 10 bases between. The germline CDR1 and CDR2 sequences are LNHDA and SQIVND (reference sequence). The CDR3 sequence is CASSNRAPTDTQYF. In DNA, the CDR3 is TGTGCCAGTAGTAACAGGGCGCCCACAGATACGCAGTATTTT.

The chain employs TRBV18 and TRBJ1-1; D possibly corresponds to TRBD1 (5 bases). Germline CDR1 KGHSH, CDR2 LQKENI. V lost 1 base, J lost 2 bases, and 20 bases lay in between. CDR3 length equals 18 residues. Written as DNA, the CDR3 is TGTGCCAGCTCACCACTATACGGAGGGGCAGCGGAAAACACTGAAGCTTTCTTT. Amino acids: CASSPLYGGAAENTEAFF. The full variable domain, its missing parts supplied by reference TRBV18 and TRBJ1-1, is NAGVMQNPRHLVRRRGQEARLRCSPMKGHSHVYWYRQLPEEGLKFMVYLQKENIIDESGMPKERFSAEFPKEGPSILRIQQVVRGDSAAYFCASSPLYGGAAENTEAFFGQGTRLTVV.

The V and J genes are TRBV5-1 and TRBJ2-2; D gene uncertain. CDR1 and CDR2 (germline): SGHRS, YFSETQ. The V gene lost 2 bases and the J gene lost 2 bases, with 4 bases spanning the gap. The CDR3 is 13 residues long. CDR3 sequence: CASSFDNTGELFF. The CDR3 region has the DNA TGCGCCAGCAGCTTTGACAACACCGGGGAGCTGTTTTTT.

V and J are TRBV5-4 and TRBJ1-2, with TRBD1 matching 7 bases. V lost 4 bases and J lost 4; bases outside the gene matches: 7. Germline CDR1 and CDR2: SGHNT and YYREEE (reference sequence). This CDR3 has 14 amino acids. DNA for the CDR3: TGTGCCAGCAGCACCTCGACAGGGCGCTATGGCTACACCTTC. Protein: CASSTSTGRYGYTF.

The CDR3 DNA reads TGTGCCAGCAGCTTCCAAAGCGGGAGTACAGATACGCAGTATTTT. It yields the protein CASSFQSGSTDTQYF. The rearrangement uses TRBV7-2 and TRBJ2-3, with TRBD2 matching over 8 bases. With 3 bases clipped from V and 3 bases from J, the junction kept 5 bases outside the gene matches. Germline CDR1 SGHTA, CDR2 FQGNSA. The length of the CDR3 is 15 residues.

This chain uses TRBV6-1 with TRBJ1-5; perhaps TRBD1 as D (5 bases). This CDR3 spans 15 amino acids. The germline gives CDR1 MNHNS, CDR2 SASEGT. The V and J ends lost 6 bases and 3 bases respectively, with 15 bases between them. The CDR3 spells CASRASTDINQPQHF. The DNA of the CDR3 is TGTGCCAGCAGGGCATCGACAGACATCAATCAGCCCCAGCATTTT.

The chain joins TRBV9 to TRBJ2-1; D not resolved. CDR3 size: 16 residues. Trimming cost V 0 bases and J 4 bases, with 14 bases left between them. The germline gives CDR1 SGDLS, CDR2 YYNGEE. The CDR3 nucleotides are TGTGCCAGCAGCGTAGGCCCACGTGGGTCTTACAATGAGCAGTTCTTC. Protein sequence: CASSVGPRGSYNEQFF.

This clone was detected a few times. This chain joins TRBV7-6 and TRBJ1-4; a possible D gene is TRBD1 (6 bases). Germline CDR1 reads SGHVS; CDR2 reads FNYEAQ. The CDR3 runs 15 residues. Trimming cost V 6 bases and J 5 bases, with 16 bases left between them. The CDR3 DNA follows: TGTGCCAGCAGTCGTACCGGGACAAAGAATGAAAAACTGTTTTTT. Amino acids: CASSRTGTKNEKLFF.

The J gene is TRBJ2-7, the V gene TRBV28; 10 bases agree with TRBD2. With 5 bases clipped from V and 3 bases from J, the junction kept 13 bases outside the gene matches. Germline CDR1 reads MDHEN; CDR2 reads SYDVKM. This CDR3 region has 17 residues. The CDR3 spells CASSLALAGVTHYEQYF. CDR3 coding DNA: TGTGCCAGCAGTCTAGCCCTAGCGGGAGTAACGCACTACGAGCAGTACTTC.

V is TRBV19 and J is TRBJ2-5; D is unclear. Germline lookup yields CDR1 LNHDA and CDR2 SQIVND (reference sequence). This CDR3 is 13 amino acids long. V was cut by 2 bases and J by 5 bases, with 9 bases left in between. CDR3 amino acids: CASSISQLETQYF. The CDR3 DNA sequence: TGTGCCAGTAGTATAAGCCAGTTGGAGACCCAGTACTTC.

V usage is TRBV9 and J usage is TRBJ2-5; weak D call: TRBD1 (6 bases). CDR3 length: 15 amino acids. Germline CDR1 and CDR2: SGDLS and YYNGEE. Trimming shortened V by 3 bases and J by 5 bases, and 17 bases separated the two germline ends. CDR3 coding DNA: TGTGCCAGCAGCGGCCGGGACATAGACCTGGAGACCCAGTACTTC. It translates to CASSGRDIDLETQYF.

The chain employs TRBV5-5 and TRBJ1-1; 9 nucleotides line up with TRBD1. V trimming: 4 bases; J trimming: 4 bases; junction bases outside the gene matches: 5. CDR1 SGHKS and CDR2 YYEKEE come from the germline V gene (reference sequence). The CDR3 spans 14 residues. This chain's CDR3 is CASSVDRGITEAFF. DNA for the CDR3: TGTGCCAGCAGCGTGGACAGGGGCATCACTGAAGCTTTCTTT.

In its sample, this clone was seen once. The chain carries TRBV9 and TRBJ2-7; maybe TRBD2 (6 bases). Trimming stripped 0 bases from V and 6 bases from J, with 10 bases between. Germline CDR1 SGDLS, CDR2 YYNGEE. This CDR3 comprises 13 residues. The CDR3 reads CASSVAGEGEQYF. As DNA, the CDR3 is TGTGCCAGCAGCGTAGCGGGAGAAGGCGAGCAGTACTTC.

V is TRBV5-1 and J is TRBJ2-1; 7 bases map to TRBD1. The CDR3 contains 15 residues. Germline V gene lookup returns CDR1 SGHRS and CDR2 YFSETQ. With V trimmed by 4 bases and J by 3 bases, 7 bases remained unmatched. CDR3 sequence: CASSPRDSIYNEQFF. The CDR3 DNA reads as TGCGCCAGCAGCCCCCGGGACAGTATCTACAATGAGCAGTTCTTC.

The CDR3 DNA reads TGCAGCGTTTCGGAGGGGGCGGAGACCCAGTACTTC. It encodes CSVSEGAETQYF. The genes are TRBV29-1 and TRBJ2-5; TRBD1 is a possible D gene (7 bases). The V end was cut by 5 bases, the J end by 5 bases, with 12 bases between. Germline loops: CDR1 SQVTM, CDR2 ANQGSEA. There are 12 residues in the CDR3. Full variable domain (outside the CDR3, taken from reference TRBV29-1 and TRBJ2-5): SAVISQKPSRDICQRGTSLTIQCQVDSQVTMMFWYRQQPGQSLTLIATANQGSEATYESGFVIDKFPISRPNLTFSTLTVSNMSPEDSSIYLCSVSEGAETQYFGPGTRLLVL.

The rearrangement joins TRBV18 to TRBJ2-1; no firm D call. This CDR3 has 13 amino acids. Germline CDR1 and CDR2: KGHSH and LQKENI. With 5 bases removed from V and 4 bases from J, the gap between germline ends came to 9 bases. The CDR3 is CASSAYQYNEQFF. Written as DNA, the CDR3 is TGTGCCAGCTCAGCTTACCAGTACAATGAGCAGTTCTTC.

The chain recombines TRBV6-1 with TRBJ1-3; D may be TRBD1 (6 bases). CDR1 is MNHNS and CDR2 is SASEGT in the germline V gene. This CDR3 is built from 17 residues. Trimming removed 2 bases at V and 6 bases at J, with 20 bases between. CDR3 bases: TGTGCCAGCAGTGAACGGGGGGCCGGAACATTGGAAAACACCATATATTTT. Protein product: CASSERGAGTLENTIYF.

This chain joins TRBV29-1 and TRBJ1-1, with D possibly being TRBD1 (5 bases). V was trimmed by 5 bases and J by 5 bases, leaving 24 bases between them. The length of the CDR3 is 16 residues. The germline V gene has CDR1 SQVTM and CDR2 ANQGSEA. Written as DNA, the CDR3 is TGCAGCGTTAGGTTGTTGGAGGGGTCGGTACGAACTGAAGCTTTCTTT. Its translation is CSVRLLEGSVRTEAFF.

The V and J genes are TRBV10-3 and TRBJ2-2; D perhaps matches TRBD1 (7 bases). The germline V gene has CDR1 ENHRY and CDR2 SYGVKD. This CDR3 is 15 amino acids long. Trimming removed 2 bases at V and 2 bases at J, with 9 bases between. The CDR3 sequence is CAISEQGGNTGELFF. The CDR3 DNA reads as TGTGCCATCAGTGAGCAGGGGGGAAACACCGGGGAGCTGTTTTTT.

As regards this clone: The same CDR3 arises from other DNA sequences in this sample as well. The J gene is TRBJ1-5, the V gene TRBV18, with D possibly TRBD1 on 5 matching bases. The CDR3 has 13 amino acids. Germline V CDR1 and CDR2: KGHSH, LQKENI. Trimming took 2 bases from V and 5 from J, leaving 7 bases between them. CDR3 in amino acids: CASSPSRDQPQHF. The CDR3 coding sequence is TGTGCCAGCTCACCAAGCAGGGATCAGCCCCAGCATTTT.

CDR3: CASSAIQGLAEAFF. The CDR3 region has the DNA TGTGCCAGCAGTGCCATACAGGGTCTCGCTGAAGCTTTCTTT. The rearrangement links TRBV6-1 to TRBJ1-1; TRBD1 might be the D (6 bases). V dropped 4 bases and J dropped 6 bases, with 15 bases sitting between them. Germline V gives CDR1 MNHNS, CDR2 SASEGT. This CDR3 is built from 14 residues.

The chain has TRBV7-8 and TRBJ1-1; D remains ambiguous. The germline CDR1 and CDR2 sequences are SGHVS and FQNEAQ. This CDR3 contains 12 residues. V was cut by 4 bases and J by 4 bases, with 7 bases left in between. CDR3 sequence (DNA): TGTGCCAGCAGCTCGGGTCCCACTGAAGCTTTCTTT. Its protein is CASSSGPTEAFF.

The chain uses TRBV10-3 and TRBJ1-4, with a tentative D call TRBD1 (5 bases). CDR3 size: 16 residues. Per germline, CDR1 ENHRY and CDR2 SYGVKD. Deletions cut 6 bases from V and 5 bases from J, with 19 bases between. The CDR3, as DNA: TGTGCCATCAGCTCAACGTCCGGGACGGCAAATGAAAAACTGTTTTTT. Protein product: CAISSTSGTANEKLFF.

The chain recombines TRBV28 with TRBJ2-3; TRBD2 matches at 15 bases. V dropped 6 bases and J dropped 5; count of bases not matched to a gene: 9. The CDR3 is 17 amino acids. CDR1 MDHEN and CDR2 SYDVKM come from the germline V gene. The CDR3 sequence is CASSNWGLAGGKDTQYF. The DNA of the CDR3 is TGTGCCAGCAGCAACTGGGGACTAGCGGGAGGAAAAGATACGCAGTATTTT.

The rearrangement uses TRBV7-8 and TRBJ2-1; 12 bases fit TRBD2. This CDR3 spans 16 amino acids. Trimming removed 4 bases from V and 0 bases from J; junction bases left unmatched: 1. Germline values: CDR1 SGHVS, CDR2 FQNEAQ. CDR3 nucleotides: TGTGCCAGCAGCTCTAGCGGGAGGGTCTCCTACAATGAGCAGTTCTTC. It is translated as CASSSSGRVSYNEQFF.

V usage is TRBV10-2 and J usage is TRBJ1-2, with D unclear. V was cut by 4 bases and J by 2 bases, with 14 bases left in between. CDR1 is WSHSY and CDR2 is SAAADI in the germline V gene. The length of the CDR3 is 15 residues. In DNA, the CDR3 is TGCGCCAGCAGTGTGGGCAGGACTCAAAACTATGGCTACACCTTC. Amino acid sequence: CASSVGRTQNYGYTF.

The V and J genes are TRBV5-1 and TRBJ2-1; 11 bases are a match to TRBD1. V lost 3 bases and J lost 6; bases outside the gene matches: 2. The CDR3 contains 14 residues. CDR1 and CDR2 (germline): SGHRS, YFSETQ. The chain's CDR3 is CASSSGQGGNEQFF. The CDR3 DNA sequence: TGCGCCAGCAGCTCGGGACAGGGGGGCAATGAGCAGTTCTTC.

This clone was seen a few times. V is TRBV20-1 and J is TRBJ1-5; D is ambiguous. Germline CDR1 reads DFQATT; CDR2 reads SNEGSKA (reference sequence). Trimming took 4 bases from V and 3 from J, leaving 1 base between them. The CDR3 is 10 residues long. DNA of the CDR3: TGCAGTGCTAACAATCAGCCCCAGCATTTT. Amino acid sequence: CSANNQPQHF.

Comments on this clone: The same CDR3 arises from other DNA sequences in this sample as well. The chain joins TRBV11-2 to TRBJ2-7; 10 positions agree with TRBD2. V lost 0 bases, J lost 1 base, and 0 bases stayed unmatched. This CDR3 is built from 15 residues. Germline CDR1 reads SGHAT; CDR2 reads FQNNGV. The chain's CDR3 is CASSLELAGSYEQYF. The CDR3 DNA follows: TGTGCCAGCAGCTTAGAACTAGCGGGATCCTACGAGCAGTACTTC.